Listed below are T cell receptor beta chains from one sample, sequenced in a study of OX40 agonist ivuxolimab in advanced cancers. Profiled with immunoSEQ multiplex PCR; TCRdb holds only in-frame clones, not every one. The sample carries approximately 59,000 clones, about nine tenths recorded once. The starting material was CD4+ or CD8+ T cells sorted from blood, obtained in a trial of the OX40 agonist ivuxolimab. The receptors originated from an adult with an advanced solid tumor such as melanoma, head and neck, liver or kidney cancer. Both conserved end residues are part of each CDR3. D genes are given only for firm matches. Part of the rows lack a size; the others show once, few, many or a class for expanded clones.

-	TRBV30	-	TRBJ1-2	TGTGCCTTAGTCTTCTATGGCTACACCTTC	CALVFYGYTF
once	TRBV19	-	TRBJ2-3	TGTGCCAGTAGTATAGTGGGGGCTAGCACAGATACGCAGTATTTT	CASSIVGASTDTQYF
-	TRBV5-5	TRBD1	TRBJ2-1	TGTGCCAGCAGCCCAAGGACAGGGGGACTCAATGAGCAGTTCTTC	CASSPRTGGLNEQFF
-	TRBV19	-	TRBJ1-3	TGTGCCAGTAGTATCCTCCCCGACCACTCTGGAAACACCATATATTTT	CASSILPDHSGNTIYF
-	TRBV2	TRBD1	TRBJ2-1	TGTGCCAGCAGTGAAGCGACAGGGGCGGGTGAGCAGTTCTTC	CASSEATGAGEQFF
-	TRBV7-3	-	TRBJ1-1	TGTGCCAGCAGCTTCGGAGGGAACACTGAAGCTTTCTTT	CASSFGGNTEAFF
-	TRBV28	-	TRBJ1-5	TGTGCCAGCAGTTTTGCAGGGAGGGACAATCAGCCCCAGCATTTT	CASSFAGRDNQPQHF
-	TRBV5-6	-	TRBJ2-3	TGTGCCAGCAGCTTATTAAGGTTCCGCACAGATACGCAGTATTTT	CASSLLRFRTDTQYF
-	TRBV28	-	TRBJ2-5	TGTGCCAGCAGTTTAGGGGAGGAGACCCAGTACTTC	CASSLGEETQYF
-	TRBV19	-	TRBJ2-7	TGTGCCAGTAAGACGGGACCGGCCTCCTACGAGCAGTACTTC	CASKTGPASYEQYF
-	TRBV15	-	TRBJ2-7	TGTGCCACCAGCAGAGAAAGTGGCCGCACCTACGAGCAGTACTTC	CATSRESGRTYEQYF
-	TRBV7-3	-	TRBJ2-7	TGTGCCAGCAGCCCTATGAGGTCCGGAGACCACTACGAGCAGTACTTC	CASSPMRSGDHYEQYF
few	TRBV28	-	TRBJ2-7	TGTGCCAGCACCATGGTCCGTCGGGGCTACGAGCAGTACTTC	CASTMVRRGYEQYF
-	TRBV7-3	TRBD1	TRBJ2-3	TGTGCCAGCAGCAACGGACAGGGGAGGGCAGATACGCAGTATTTT	CASSNGQGRADTQYF
-	TRBV28	TRBD1	TRBJ1-2	TGTGCCAGCAGTCAAAGACAGGGGTTTGGCTACACCTTC	CASSQRQGFGYTF
-	TRBV11-3	TRBD2	TRBJ2-1	TGTGCCAGCAGCTTACAAGCGGGGGGAATCAATGAGCAGTTCTTC	CASSLQAGGINEQFF
-	TRBV7-9	-	TRBJ1-1	TGTGCCAGCAGCCTGGGACTTGAAGCTTTCTTT	CASSLGLEAFF
-	TRBV4-2	TRBD1	TRBJ1-4	TGTGCCAGCAGCCAAGGGGAGACAGGGAGTAAGAAACTGTTTTTT	CASSQGETGSKKLFF
-	TRBV9	TRBD2	TRBJ2-3	TGTGCCAGCAGCGTAGGGGTCGGGAGGGCCGAAGATACGCAGTATTTT	CASSVGVGRAEDTQYF
-	TRBV19	-	TRBJ1-4	TGTGCCAGTAGTGATCTATCGGGGACTAATGAAAAACTGTTTTTT	CASSDLSGTNEKLFF
-	TRBV5-1	-	TRBJ2-7	TGCGCCAGCAGCTTGGAATTGGGGGGCTGGGACGAGCAGTACTTC	CASSLELGGWDEQYF
-	TRBV5-6	-	TRBJ1-2	TGTGCCAGCAGATTCACCGGGAGATATGGCTACACCTTC	CASRFTGRYGYTF
-	TRBV5-1	-	TRBJ2-7	TGCGCCAGCAGCAAGAGATCAGGATACGAGCAGTACTTC	CASSKRSGYEQYF
-	TRBV7-3	-	TRBJ2-5	TGTGCCAGCAGCTTAACGTATAACGCAGAGACCCAGTACTTC	CASSLTYNAETQYF
-	TRBV28	TRBD1	TRBJ1-5	TGTGCCATTCGGACAGGGGGATTCAATCAGCCCCAGCATTTT	CAIRTGGFNQPQHF